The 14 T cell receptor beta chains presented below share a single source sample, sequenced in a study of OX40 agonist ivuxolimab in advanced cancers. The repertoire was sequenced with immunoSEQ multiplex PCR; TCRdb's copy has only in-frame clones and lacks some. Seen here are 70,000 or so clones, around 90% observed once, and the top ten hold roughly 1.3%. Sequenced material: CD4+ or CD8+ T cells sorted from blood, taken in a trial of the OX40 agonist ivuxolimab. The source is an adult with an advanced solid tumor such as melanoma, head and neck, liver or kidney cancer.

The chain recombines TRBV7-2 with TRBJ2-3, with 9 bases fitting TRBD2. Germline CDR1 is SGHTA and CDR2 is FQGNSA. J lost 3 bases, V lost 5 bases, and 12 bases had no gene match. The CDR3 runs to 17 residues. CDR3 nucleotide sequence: TGTGCCAGCAGCCGAACCTTTGCGGGAGGGATGACAGATACGCAGTATTTT. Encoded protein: CASSRTFAGGMTDTQYF.

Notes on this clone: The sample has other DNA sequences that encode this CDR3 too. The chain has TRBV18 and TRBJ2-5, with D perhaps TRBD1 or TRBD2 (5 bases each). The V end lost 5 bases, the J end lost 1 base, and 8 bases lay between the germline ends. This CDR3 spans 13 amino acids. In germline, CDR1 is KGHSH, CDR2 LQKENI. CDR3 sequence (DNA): TGTGCCAGCTCAACCGGGACCCAAGAGACCCAGTACTTC. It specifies CASSTGTQETQYF.

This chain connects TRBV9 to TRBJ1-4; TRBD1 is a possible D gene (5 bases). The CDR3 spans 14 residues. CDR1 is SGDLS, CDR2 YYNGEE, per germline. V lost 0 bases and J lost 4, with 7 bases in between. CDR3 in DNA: TGTGCCAGCAGCGTAGGGCAGGGTAATGAAAAACTGTTTTTT. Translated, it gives CASSVGQGNEKLFF.

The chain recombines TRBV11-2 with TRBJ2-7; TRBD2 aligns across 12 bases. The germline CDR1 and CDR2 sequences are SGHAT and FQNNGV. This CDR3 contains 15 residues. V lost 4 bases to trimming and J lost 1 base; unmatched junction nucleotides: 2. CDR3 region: CASSSLAGGSYEQYF. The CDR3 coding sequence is TGTGCCAGCAGCTCACTAGCGGGGGGATCCTACGAGCAGTACTTC.

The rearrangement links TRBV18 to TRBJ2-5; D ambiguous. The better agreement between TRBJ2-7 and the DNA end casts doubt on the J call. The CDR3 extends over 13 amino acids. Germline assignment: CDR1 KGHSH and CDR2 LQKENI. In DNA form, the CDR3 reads TGTGCCAGCTCACCACAGGGCCTAAACGAGCAGTACTTC. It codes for CASSPQGLNEQYF.

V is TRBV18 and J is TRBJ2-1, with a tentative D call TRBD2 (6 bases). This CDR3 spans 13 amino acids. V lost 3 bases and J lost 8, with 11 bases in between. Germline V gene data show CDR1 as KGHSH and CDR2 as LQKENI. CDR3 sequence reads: CASSPAGKDEQFF. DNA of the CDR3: TGTGCCAGCTCACCGGCGGGAAAGGATGAGCAGTTCTTC.

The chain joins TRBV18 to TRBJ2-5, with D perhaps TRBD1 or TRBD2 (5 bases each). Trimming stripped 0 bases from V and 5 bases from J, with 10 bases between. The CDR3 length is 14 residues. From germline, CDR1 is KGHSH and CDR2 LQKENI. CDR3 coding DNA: TGTGCCAGCTCACCACCGGGACGCAGGGAGACCCAGTACTTC. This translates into CASSPPGRRETQYF. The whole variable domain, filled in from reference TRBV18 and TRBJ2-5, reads NAGVMQNPRHLVRRRGQEARLRCSPMKGHSHVYWYRQLPEEGLKFMVYLQKENIIDESGMPKERFSAEFPKEGPSILRIQQVVRGDSAAYFCASSPPGRRETQYFGPGTRLLVL.

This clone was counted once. DNA for the CDR3: TGTGCCAGCAGCTCAGACAGGGGGTCTGGGGCCAACGTCCTGACTTTC. Translating it yields CASSSDRGSGANVLTF. The chain is built from TRBV11-2 and TRBJ2-6; 9 bases are shared with TRBD1. Germline values: CDR1 SGHAT, CDR2 FQNNGV. Losses at the gene ends were 4 bases for V and 1 base for J; bases not matched to a gene: 2. This CDR3 has 16 residues.

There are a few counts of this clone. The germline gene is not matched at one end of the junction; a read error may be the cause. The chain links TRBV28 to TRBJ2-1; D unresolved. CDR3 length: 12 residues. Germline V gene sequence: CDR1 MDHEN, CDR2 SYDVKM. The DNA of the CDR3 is TGTGCCAGCAGTTTATTTGGGGTAATAAAGGTCTTC. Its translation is CASSLFGVIKVF.

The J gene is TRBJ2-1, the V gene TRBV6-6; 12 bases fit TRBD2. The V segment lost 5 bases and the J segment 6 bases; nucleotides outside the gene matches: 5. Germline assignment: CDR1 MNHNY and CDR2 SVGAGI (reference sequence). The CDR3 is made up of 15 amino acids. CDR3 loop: CASSAASGRGNEQFF. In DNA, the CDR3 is TGTGCCAGCAGTGCAGCTAGCGGGAGGGGCAATGAGCAGTTCTTC.

The CDR3: CSAGSGTSGTGELFF. The DNA for the CDR3 is TGCAGCGCTGGTTCCGGGACTAGCGGAACCGGGGAGCTGTTTTTT. The genes are TRBV29-1 and TRBJ2-2; TRBD2 agrees at 11 bases. The CDR3 is 15 residues long. V gave up 7 bases and J gave up 5 bases; unmatched junction bases: 9. Germline-derived CDR1 and CDR2 are SQVTM and ANQGSEA.

CDR3 bases: TGTGCCAGCAGCCCTTCTTGGCAGGAGAGAAATTTCAATCAGCCCCAGCATTTT. The encoded protein is CASSPSWQERNFNQPQHF. The chain combines TRBV5-7 with TRBJ1-5; no clear D gene. TRBV5-7 is sorted into the ORF group, with uncertain function. The CDR3 runs 18 residues. V gave up 4 bases and J gave up 3 bases, with 23 bases separating them.

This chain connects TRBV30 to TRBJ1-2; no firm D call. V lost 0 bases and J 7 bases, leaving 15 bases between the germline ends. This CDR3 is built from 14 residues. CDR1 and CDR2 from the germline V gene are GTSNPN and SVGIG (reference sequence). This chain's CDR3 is CAWSVPPGMSGYTF. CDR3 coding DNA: TGTGCCTGGAGTGTACCTCCGGGGATGAGTGGCTACACCTTC.

This chain's CDR3 is CSVEAREKLFF. The CDR3 DNA reads as TGCAGCGTTGAAGCCCGCGAAAAACTGTTTTTT. The gene calls are TRBV29-1 and TRBJ1-4; D unclear. The V and J ends lost 1 base and 8 bases respectively, with 5 bases between them. Germline V CDR1 and CDR2: SQVTM, ANQGSEA. The CDR3 is made up of 11 amino acids.